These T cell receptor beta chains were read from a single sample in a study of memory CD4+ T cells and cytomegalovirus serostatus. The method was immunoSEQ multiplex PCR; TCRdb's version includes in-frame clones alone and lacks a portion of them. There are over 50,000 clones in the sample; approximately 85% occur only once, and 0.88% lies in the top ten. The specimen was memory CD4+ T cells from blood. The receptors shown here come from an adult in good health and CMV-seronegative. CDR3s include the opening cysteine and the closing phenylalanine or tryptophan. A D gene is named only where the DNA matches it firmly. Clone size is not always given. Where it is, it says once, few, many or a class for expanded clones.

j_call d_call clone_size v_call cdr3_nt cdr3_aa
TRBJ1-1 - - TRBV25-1 TGTGCCAGCCGGGGCGGGGAGTGGACTGAAGCTTTCTTT CASRGGEWTEAFF
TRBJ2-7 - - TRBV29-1 TGCAGCGTTGAAGATCGGCAAGGGAGCTACGAGCAGTACTTC CSVEDRQGSYEQYF
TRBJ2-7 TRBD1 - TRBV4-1 TGCGCCAGCAGCCAAGGACAGGGAACCTACGAGCAGTACTTC CASSQGQGTYEQYF
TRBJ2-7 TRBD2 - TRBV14 TGTGCCAGCAGCCAAGGGACTAGCAGGCAGGTTGGGGAGCAGTACTTC CASSQGTSRQVGEQYF
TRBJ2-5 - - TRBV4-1 TGCGCCAGCAGCCAAGTTGTAGGGCTGGGGACCCAGTACTTC CASSQVVGLGTQYF
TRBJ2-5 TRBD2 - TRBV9 TGTGCCAGCAGCTATCTCGGGGGGGCTGAGACCCAGTACTTC CASSYLGGAETQYF
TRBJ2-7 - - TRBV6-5 TGTGCCAGCAGTGACAGACAGAATCCCTACGAGCAGTACTTC CASSDRQNPYEQYF
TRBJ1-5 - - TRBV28 TGTGCCAGCGCCTTGAGGGGATTTCAGCCCCAGCATTTT CASALRGFQPQHF
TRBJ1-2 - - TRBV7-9 TGTGCCAGCAGCTTGGAGCGGGGGGGTGGCTATGGCTACACCTTC CASSLERGGGYGYTF
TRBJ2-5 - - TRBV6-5 TGTGCCAGCAGTTCGGGGGAGACCCAGTACTTC CASSSGETQYF
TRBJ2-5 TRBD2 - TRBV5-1 TGCGCCAGCAGCTTGGAGACGGGAGGGCTCCACGAGACCCAGTACTTC CASSLETGGLHETQYF
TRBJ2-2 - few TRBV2 TGTGCCAGCAGTGTAATCGGGGAGCTGTTTTTT CASSVIGELFF
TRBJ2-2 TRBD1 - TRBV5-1 TGCGCCAGCAGCTTGTTGACAGGGGAGGTCGGGGAGCTGTTTTTT CASSLLTGEVGELFF
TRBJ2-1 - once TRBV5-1 TGCGCCAGCAGCTTGGGGGGCGGGGGCCTTGAGCAGTTCTTC CASSLGGGGLEQFF
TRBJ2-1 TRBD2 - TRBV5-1 TGCGCCAGCAGCTTGGGCGGGGGGCGCTTGTTCTTC CASSLGGGRLFF
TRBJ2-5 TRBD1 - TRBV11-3 TGTGCCAGCAGCCTGACCCGACAGGGTTACGAGACCCAGTACTTC CASSLTRQGYETQYF
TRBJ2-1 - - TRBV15 TGTGCCACCAGCAGAGAGAAAGGGCAGGGCAGAGGCAATGAGCAGTTCTTC CATSREKGQGRGNEQFF
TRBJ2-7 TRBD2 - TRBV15 TGTGCCACCAGCAGACCAGCTAGCGGGGTCTACGAGCAGTACTTC CATSRPASGVYEQYF
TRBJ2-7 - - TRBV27 TGTGCCAGCAGTTTAGACCGGAATACCGGGACGAGCTCCTACGAGCAGTACTTC CASSLDRNTGTSSYEQYF
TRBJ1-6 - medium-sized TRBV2 TGTGCCACCAGGAGGGACGGTAATTCACCCCTCCACTTT CATRRDGNSPLHF
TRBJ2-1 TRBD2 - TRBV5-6 TGTGCCAGCAGCTTCCGTGCGGGGGGGAATGAGCAGTTCTTC CASSFRAGGNEQFF
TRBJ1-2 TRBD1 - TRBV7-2 TGTGCCAGCAGCCCCCCAGGGGGCCGGTACAGCTACACCTTC CASSPPGGRYSYTF
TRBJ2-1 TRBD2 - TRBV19 TGTGCCAGTAGCCTGACGGGCGGGAGAACCTACAATGAGCAGTTCTTC CASSLTGGRTYNEQFF
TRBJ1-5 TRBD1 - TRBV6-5 TGTGCCAGCAGGACAGGGGAGGGTCAGCCCCAGCATTTT CASRTGEGQPQHF
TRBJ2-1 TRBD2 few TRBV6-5 TGTGCCAGCAGCCGGACTAGTTACGATGAGCAGTTCTTC CASSRTSYDEQFF
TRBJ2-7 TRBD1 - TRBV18 TGTGCCAGCTCACCCAAAAAGGGGGACAGGGCTCACGAGCAGTACTTC CASSPKKGDRAHEQYF
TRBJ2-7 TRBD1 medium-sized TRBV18 TGTGCCAGCTCTCAAGCTATAGGACAGGGGAACTACGAGCAGTACTTC CASSQAIGQGNYEQYF
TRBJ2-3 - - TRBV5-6 TGTGCCAGCAGCTATGACAGCACAGATACGCAGTATTTT CASSYDSTDTQYF
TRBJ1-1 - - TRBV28 TGTGCCAGCAGTCCCATCGCCGCAGGGGTCACTGAAGCTTTCTTT CASSPIAAGVTEAFF
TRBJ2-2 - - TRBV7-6 TGTGCCAGCGCCTCAGGGGGGCGACCCGCGGGGGAGCTGTTTTTT CASASGGRPAGELFF
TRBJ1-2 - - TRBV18 TGTGCCAGCTCACGGGGCTCACAGGAGAACTATGGCTACACCTTC CASSRGSQENYGYTF
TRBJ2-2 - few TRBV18 TGTGCCAGCTCACCGCTCACCGGGGAGCTGTTTTTT CASSPLTGELFF
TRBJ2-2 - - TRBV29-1 TGCAGCGCTTCGGACAATACCGGGGAGCTGTTTTTT CSASDNTGELFF
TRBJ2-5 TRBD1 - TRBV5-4 TGTGCTAGCAGCTTAGGACAGGGGTCGTACCAAGAGACCCAGTACTTC CASSLGQGSYQETQYF
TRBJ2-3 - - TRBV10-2 TGCGCCAGCAGTGAGGGCGGTAGCACAGATACGCAGTATTTT CASSEGGSTDTQYF
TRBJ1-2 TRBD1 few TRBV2 TGTGCCAGCAGTTTAGGACAGGGTGATGGCTACACCTTC CASSLGQGDGYTF
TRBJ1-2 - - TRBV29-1 TGCAGCGTTGAAAGACGGGGGGAGTATGGCTACACCTTC CSVERRGEYGYTF
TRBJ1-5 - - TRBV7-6 TGTGCCAGCAGCTTAAACACGAATCAGCCCCAGCATTTT CASSLNTNQPQHF
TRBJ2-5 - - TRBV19 TGTGCCAGTAGTATGGTACGGCGCCCACAAGAGACCCAGTACTTC CASSMVRRPQETQYF
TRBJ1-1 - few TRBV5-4 TGTGCCAGCAGGGTCAGAGGGTTAGGTTCTTGGAACACTGAAGCTTTCTTT CASRVRGLGSWNTEAFF
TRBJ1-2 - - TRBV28 TGTGCCAGCAGTCAAGGAGGGACTCCCTATGGCTACACCTTC CASSQGGTPYGYTF
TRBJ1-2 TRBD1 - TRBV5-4 TGTGCCAGCGGGTTACAGGGGGCGCATAACTATGGCTACACCTTC CASGLQGAHNYGYTF
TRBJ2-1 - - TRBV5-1 TGCGCCAGCAGGGGGGGTGGGGATGAGCAGTTCTTC CASRGGGDEQFF
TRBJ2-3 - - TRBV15 TGTGCCACCCTAGGGGGGGGGCTCGCAGATACGCAGTATTTT CATLGGGLADTQYF
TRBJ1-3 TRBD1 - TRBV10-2 TGCGCCAGCAGTGGGGACAGAGGAAACACCATATATTTT CASSGDRGNTIYF
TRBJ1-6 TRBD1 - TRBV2 TGTGCCAGGACAGGGGATAGGGGTTCACCCCTCCACTTT CARTGDRGSPLHF
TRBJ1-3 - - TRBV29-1 TGCAGCGTTGAAGCAAGACAGCGCACGTCTGGAAACACCATATATTTT CSVEARQRTSGNTIYF
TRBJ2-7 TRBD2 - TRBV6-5 TGTGCCAGCAGACTGAGCGGGAGCTCTCACGAGCAGTACTTC CASRLSGSSHEQYF
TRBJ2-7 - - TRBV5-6 TGTGCCAGCAGCGCGACTTCGGGGTACGAGCAGTACTTC CASSATSGYEQYF
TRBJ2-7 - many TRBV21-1 TGTGCCAGCAGCAAAGAAGCGGGATTTTACGAGCAGTACTTC CASSKEAGFYEQYF
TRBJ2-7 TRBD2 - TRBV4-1 TGCGCCAGCAGCCAATCGCCTCTAGCGGGAGTTGGCGAGCAGTACTTC CASSQSPLAGVGEQYF
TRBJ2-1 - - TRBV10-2 TGCGCCAGCAAAGACCCAAGCTCCTACAATGAGCAGTTCTTC CASKDPSSYNEQFF
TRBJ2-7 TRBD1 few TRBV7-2 TGTGCCAGCAGCCGGGACAGGGAGCGCGAGCAGTACTTC CASSRDREREQYF
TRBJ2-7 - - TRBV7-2 TGTGCCAGCAGCCCCGGGACTGCCCTTTACGAGCAGTACTTC CASSPGTALYEQYF